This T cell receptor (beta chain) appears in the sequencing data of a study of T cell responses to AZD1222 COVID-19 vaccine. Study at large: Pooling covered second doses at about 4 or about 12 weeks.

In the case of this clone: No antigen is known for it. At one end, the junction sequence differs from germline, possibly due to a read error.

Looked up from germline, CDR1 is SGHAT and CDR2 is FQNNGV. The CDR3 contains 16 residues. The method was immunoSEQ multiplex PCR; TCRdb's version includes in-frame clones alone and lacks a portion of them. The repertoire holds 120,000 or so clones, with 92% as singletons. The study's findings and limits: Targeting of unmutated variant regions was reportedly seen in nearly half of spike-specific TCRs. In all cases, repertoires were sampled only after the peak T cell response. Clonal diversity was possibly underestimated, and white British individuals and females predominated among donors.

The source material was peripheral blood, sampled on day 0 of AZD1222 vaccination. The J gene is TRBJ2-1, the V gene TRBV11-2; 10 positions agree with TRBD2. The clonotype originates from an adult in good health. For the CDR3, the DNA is TGTGCCAGCAGCCAACCTGGACTAGCGGCCTATAATGAGCAGTTCTTC. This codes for CASSQPGLAAYNEQFF.